The sequence of this T cell receptor (beta chain) was determined in a study of tissue T cells after allogeneic stem cell transplantation. The method was immunoSEQ multiplex PCR; TCRdb's version includes in-frame clones alone and lacks a portion of them. This table has roughly 25,000 clones, about 90% appearing once. The germline gives CDR1 LGHDT, CDR2 YNNKEL (reference sequence). With 5 bases clipped from V and 5 bases from J, the junction kept 9 bases outside the gene matches. This CDR3 spans 15 amino acids. The V call is TRBV3-1 (or the pseudogene TRBV3-2), the J call TRBJ2-5, with TRBD2 matching over 9 bases. This clonotype originated in a male donor at least 60 years old who later had graft-versus-host disease after an allogeneic stem cell transplant. This specimen was blood, taken before transplantation. CDR3 coding DNA: TGTGCCAGCAGCACAAGACTAGCGGCCATCGAGACCCAGTACTTC. Its protein is CASSTRLAAIETQYF.